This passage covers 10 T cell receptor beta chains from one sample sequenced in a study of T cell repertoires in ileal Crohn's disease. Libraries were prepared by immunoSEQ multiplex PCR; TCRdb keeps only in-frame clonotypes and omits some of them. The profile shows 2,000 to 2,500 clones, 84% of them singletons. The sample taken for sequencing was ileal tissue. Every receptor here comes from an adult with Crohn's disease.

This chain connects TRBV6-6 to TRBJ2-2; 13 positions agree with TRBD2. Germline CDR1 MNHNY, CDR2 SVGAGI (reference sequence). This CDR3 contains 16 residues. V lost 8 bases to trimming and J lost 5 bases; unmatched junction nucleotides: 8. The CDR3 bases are TGTGCCAGCGTTGGACTAGCGGGAGCGGGGACCGGGGAGCTGTTTTTT. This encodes CASVGLAGAGTGELFF.

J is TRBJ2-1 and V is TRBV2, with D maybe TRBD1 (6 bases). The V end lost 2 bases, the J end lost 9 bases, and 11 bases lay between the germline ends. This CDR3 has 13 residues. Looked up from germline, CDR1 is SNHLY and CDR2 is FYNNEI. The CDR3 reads CASSELGAGEQFF. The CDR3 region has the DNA TGTGCCAGCAGTGAACTGGGGGCGGGTGAGCAGTTCTTC.

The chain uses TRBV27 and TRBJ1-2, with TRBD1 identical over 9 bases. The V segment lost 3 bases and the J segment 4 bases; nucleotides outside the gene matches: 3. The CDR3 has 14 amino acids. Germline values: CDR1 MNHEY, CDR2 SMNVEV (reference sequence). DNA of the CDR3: TGTGCCAGCAGTTTTAAGGACAGGGGCTATGGCTACACCTTC. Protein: CASSFKDRGYGYTF.

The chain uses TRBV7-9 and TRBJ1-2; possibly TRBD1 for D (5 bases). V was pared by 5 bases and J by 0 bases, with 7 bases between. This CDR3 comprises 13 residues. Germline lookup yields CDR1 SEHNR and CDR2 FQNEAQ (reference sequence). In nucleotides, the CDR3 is TGTGCCAGCAGCAAGGACACTAACTATGGCTACACCTTC. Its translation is CASSKDTNYGYTF.

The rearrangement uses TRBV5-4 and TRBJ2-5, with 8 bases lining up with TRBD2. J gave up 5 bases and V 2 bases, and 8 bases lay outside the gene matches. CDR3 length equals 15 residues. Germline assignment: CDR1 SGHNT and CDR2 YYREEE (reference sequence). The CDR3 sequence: CASSFSAGAGETQYF. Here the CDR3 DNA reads TGTGCCAGCAGCTTCTCAGCGGGAGCGGGGGAGACCCAGTACTTC.

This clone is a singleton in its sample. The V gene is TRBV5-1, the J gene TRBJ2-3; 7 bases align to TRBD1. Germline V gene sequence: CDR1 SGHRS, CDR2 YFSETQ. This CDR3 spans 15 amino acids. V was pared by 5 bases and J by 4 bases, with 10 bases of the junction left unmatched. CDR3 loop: CASRSLPQGADTQYF. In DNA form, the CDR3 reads TGCGCCAGCAGATCCCTGCCTCAGGGGGCAGATACGCAGTATTTT.

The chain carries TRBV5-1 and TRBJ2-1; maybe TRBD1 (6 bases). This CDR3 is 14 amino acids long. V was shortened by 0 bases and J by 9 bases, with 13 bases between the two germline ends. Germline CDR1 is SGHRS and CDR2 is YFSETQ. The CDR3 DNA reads TGCGCCAGCAGCTTGGTGACAGGCATGGGTGAGCAGTTCTTC. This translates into CASSLVTGMGEQFF.

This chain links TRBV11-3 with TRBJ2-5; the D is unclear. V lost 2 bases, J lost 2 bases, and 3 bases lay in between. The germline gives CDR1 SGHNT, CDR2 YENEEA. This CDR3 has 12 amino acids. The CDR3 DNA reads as TGTGCCAGCAGCTTACAACAAGAGACCCAGTACTTC. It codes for CASSLQQETQYF.

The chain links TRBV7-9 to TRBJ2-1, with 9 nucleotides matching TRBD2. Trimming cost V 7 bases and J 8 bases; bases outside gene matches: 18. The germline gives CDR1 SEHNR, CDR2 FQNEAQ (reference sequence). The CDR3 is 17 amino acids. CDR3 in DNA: TGTGCCAGCAATTATCCGTCGCGGGGGGGCGGCCAGGATGAGCAGTTCTTC. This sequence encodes CASNYPSRGGGQDEQFF.

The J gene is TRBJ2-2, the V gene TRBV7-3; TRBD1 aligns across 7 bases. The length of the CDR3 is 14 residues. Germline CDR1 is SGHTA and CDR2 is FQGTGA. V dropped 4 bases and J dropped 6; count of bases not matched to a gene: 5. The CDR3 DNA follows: TGTGCCAGCAGCTCTGGGACAGACGCCGGGGAGCTGTTTTTT. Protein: CASSSGTDAGELFF.